This T cell receptor (beta chain) appears in the sequencing data of a study of blood T cell repertoires in COVID-19. This CDR3 region has 15 residues. Per germline, CDR1 PRHDT and CDR2 FYEKMQ (reference sequence). Trimming removed 1 base from V and 7 bases from J, with 16 bases in between. The table came from immunoSEQ multiplex PCR; TCRdb's copy has only in-frame clones and leaves some out. The sample yields some 100,000 clones, 70% to 90% seen once. The receptor comes from a woman aged 70-85 years with acute or convalescent COVID-19. V is TRBV13 and J is TRBJ1-2, with D unclear. Sample: peripheral blood. The DNA for the CDR3 is TGTGCCAGCAGCTTAGTGTCGACCTCGGGGTTTGGCTACACCTTC. Encoded protein: CASSLVSTSGFGYTF. The full variable domain, completed using reference TRBV13 and TRBJ1-2, is AAGVIQSPRHLIKEKRETATLKCYPIPRHDTVYWYQQGPGQDPQFLISFYEKMQSDKGSIPDRFSAQQFSDYHSELNMSSLELGDSALYFCASSLVSTSGFGYTFGSGTRLTVV.